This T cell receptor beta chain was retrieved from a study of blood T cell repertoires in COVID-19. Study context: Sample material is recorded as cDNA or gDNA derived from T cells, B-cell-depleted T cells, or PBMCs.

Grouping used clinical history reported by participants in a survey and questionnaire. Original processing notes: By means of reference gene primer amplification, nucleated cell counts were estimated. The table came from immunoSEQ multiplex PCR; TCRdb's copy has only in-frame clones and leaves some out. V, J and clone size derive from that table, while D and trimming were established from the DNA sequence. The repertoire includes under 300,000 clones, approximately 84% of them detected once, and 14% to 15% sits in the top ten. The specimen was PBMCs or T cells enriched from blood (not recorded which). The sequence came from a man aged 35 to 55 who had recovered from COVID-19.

CDR3: CASSLAGQGNTGELFF. The CDR3 DNA is TGTGCCAGCAGCTTGGCCGGGCAGGGGAACACCGGGGAGCTGTTTTTT. V gene TRBV5-4 combines with J gene TRBJ2-2; tentative D call: TRBD1 (5 bases). The CDR3 is 16 residues long. Germline CDR1 SGHNT, CDR2 YYREEE (reference sequence). V was trimmed by 0 bases and J by 1 base, leaving 10 bases between them. The entire variable domain, with the rest obtained from reference TRBV5-4 and TRBJ2-2, is as follows: ETGVTQSPTHLIKTRGQQVTLRCSSQSGHNTVSWYQQALGQGPQFIFQYYREEENGRGNFPPRFSGLQFPNYSSELNVNALELDDSALYLCASSLAGQGNTGELFFGEGSRLTVL.